A single sample gave rise to the 18 T cell receptor beta chains below, sequenced in a study of blood T cell repertoires in COVID-19. Sequenced by immunoSEQ multiplex PCR; TCRdb stores in-frame clones only, minus some. The sample records some 140,000 clones, 87% being singletons. Sequencing used peripheral blood. The receptors here all came from a man aged 45 to 65 with active COVID-19.

The chain recombines TRBV5-1 with TRBJ2-5; 10 positions match TRBD2. The germline gives CDR1 SGHRS, CDR2 YFSETQ. CDR3 length: 13 residues. The ends lost 6 bases at V and 5 bases at J; junction bases unmatched: 4. The CDR3 DNA reads TGCGCCAGCACCCTAGCGGGGGAGGAGACCCAGTACTTC. Protein sequence: CASTLAGEETQYF.

The chain uses TRBV11-1 and TRBJ2-5; weak D call: TRBD1 (6 bases). The CDR3 is 14 residues long. With 5 bases removed from V and 5 bases from J, the gap between germline ends came to 15 bases. The germline V gene has CDR1 SGHAT and CDR2 FQDESV (reference sequence). The CDR3: CASSARTGFETQYF. The CDR3 DNA reads TGTGCCAGCAGCGCCCGTACAGGGTTCGAGACCCAGTACTTC.

The gene calls are TRBV5-1 and TRBJ2-7; 8 nucleotides agree with TRBD1. This CDR3 region has 14 residues. Germline values: CDR1 SGHRS, CDR2 YFSETQ. With V trimmed by 3 bases and J by 4 bases, 6 bases remained unmatched. The CDR3 bases are TGCGCCAGCAGCTCCGACAGGGGCGTTTACGAGCAGTACTTC. Protein: CASSSDRGVYEQYF.

This rearrangement joins TRBV11-2 to TRBJ2-3; 9 bases are shared with TRBD2. The germline V gene has CDR1 SGHAT and CDR2 FQNNGV. The V and J ends lost 0 bases and 6 bases, in that order; junction bases with no gene match: 10. The CDR3 is 17 residues long. The CDR3 spells CASSLELSGGVIDTQYF. The CDR3 nucleotides read TGTGCCAGCAGCTTAGAACTTAGCGGGGGCGTCATCGATACGCAGTATTTT. Variable domain in full (rest from reference TRBV11-2 and TRBJ2-3): EAGVAQSPRYKIIEKRQSVAFWCNPISGHATLYWYQQILGQGPKLLIQFQNNGVVDDSQLPKDRFSAERLKGVDSTLKIQPAKLEDSAVYLCASSLELSGGVIDTQYFGPGTRLTVL.

The J gene is TRBJ2-4, the V gene TRBV5-1; 7 bases map to TRBD1. V lost 4 bases and J lost 11; bases outside the gene matches: 9. Per germline, CDR1 SGHRS and CDR2 YFSETQ. CDR3 length: 13 residues. The CDR3 protein is CASSPSDRLFQYF. The CDR3 DNA reads as TGCGCCAGCAGCCCATCGGACAGGCTATTTCAGTACTTC. Based on the CDR3 plus reference TRBV5-1 and TRBJ2-4, the full variable domain is KAGVTQTPRYLIKTRGQQVTLSCSPISGHRSVSWYQQTPGQGLQFLFEYFSETQRNKGNFPGRFSGRQFSNSRSEMNVSTLELGDSALYLCASSPSDRLFQYFGAGTRLSVL.

The genes are TRBV11-3 and TRBJ1-1; 11 bases line up with TRBD1. This CDR3 has 13 amino acids. Per the germline V gene, CDR1 is SGHNT and CDR2 is YENEEA. V lost 5 bases, J lost 11 bases, and 7 bases stayed unmatched. The CDR3 here is CASSPRTGGTAFF. The CDR3 coding sequence is TGTGCCAGCAGCCCCAGGACAGGGGGCACGGCTTTCTTT. Using reference TRBV11-3 and TRBJ1-1 for the parts outside the CDR3, the full variable domain is EAGVVQSPRYKIIEKKQPVAFWCNPISGHNTLYWYLQNLGQGPELLIRYENEEAVDDSQLPKDRFSAERLKGVDSTLKIQPAELGDSAVYLCASSPRTGGTAFFGQGTRLTVV.

This chain connects TRBV6-5 to TRBJ1-2, with 9 bases that match TRBD1. The CDR3 consists of 13 residues. J gave up 6 bases and V 6 bases, and 5 bases lay outside the gene matches. CDR1 is MNHEY, CDR2 SVGAGI, per germline. CDR3 in DNA: TGTGCCAGCAGGCGTGGACAGGGGAATGGCTACACCTTC. Translated, it gives CASRRGQGNGYTF.

This clone has a single count. The chain joins TRBV7-6 to TRBJ1-1, with TRBD1 as a possible D gene (5 bases). This CDR3 has 17 residues. Looked up from germline, CDR1 is SGHVS and CDR2 is FNYEAQ. With 1 base removed from V and 4 bases from J, the gap between germline ends came to 19 bases. This CDR3 is CASSLVAGDLGGTEAFF. In DNA, the CDR3 is TGTGCCAGCAGCTTAGTGGCGGGTGATCTGGGGGGCACTGAAGCTTTCTTT.

This chain's CDR3 is CASSTLRQGKNEQFF. The CDR3 DNA is TGTGCCAGTAGTACCCTCAGACAGGGGAAAAATGAGCAGTTCTTC. The V call is TRBV19, the J call TRBJ2-1; 8 nucleotides match TRBD1. The CDR3 totals 15 residues. From germline, CDR1 is LNHDA and CDR2 SQIVND (reference sequence). V lost 4 bases and J lost 7; bases outside the gene matches: 9.

This chain joins TRBV5-5 and TRBJ2-7, with D possibly being TRBD2 (5 bases). Trimming removed 0 bases from V and 7 bases from J, with 8 bases in between. Germline CDR1 SGHKS, CDR2 YYEKEE (reference sequence). CDR3 length: 12 amino acids. CDR3 in amino acids: CASSLVAWEQYF. CDR3 nucleotides: TGTGCCAGCAGCTTGGTAGCGTGGGAGCAGTACTTC.

V and J are TRBV6-5 and TRBJ2-7, with TRBD1 matching over 9 bases. The CDR3 covers 11 residues. Germline CDR1 and CDR2: MNHEY and SVGAGI. Trimming at V came to 8 bases and at J to 10 bases, leaving 6 bases not matched to a gene. The CDR3 spells CASGTGGSQYF. The CDR3 DNA reads as TGTGCCAGCGGTACAGGGGGCAGTCAGTACTTC.

The genes are TRBV5-4 and TRBJ1-1; 9 bases fit TRBD1. Germline V gene sequence: CDR1 SGHNT, CDR2 YYREEE (reference sequence). The ends lost 0 bases at V and 2 bases at J; junction bases unmatched: 2. The length of the CDR3 is 15 residues. CDR3 residues: CASSLGTGDNTEAFF. CDR3 DNA sequence: TGTGCCAGCAGCTTGGGGACAGGGGACAACACTGAAGCTTTCTTT. The full variable domain, in which reference TRBV5-4 and TRBJ1-1 provide the parts outside the CDR3, is ETGVTQSPTHLIKTRGQQVTLRCSSQSGHNTVSWYQQALGQGPQFIFQYYREEENGRGNFPPRFSGLQFPNYSSELNVNALELDDSALYLCASSLGTGDNTEAFFGQGTRLTVV.

V usage is TRBV19 and J usage is TRBJ1-2; D is undetermined. The CDR3 runs to 14 residues. The ends were cut back, 8 bases at V and 0 bases at J, with 13 bases in the middle. From germline, CDR1 is LNHDA and CDR2 SQIVND (reference sequence). CDR3 sequence: CASGQLLTNYGYTF. The CDR3 region has the DNA TGTGCCAGTGGGCAGCTATTAACTAACTATGGCTACACCTTC.

The chain uses TRBV3-1 (or the pseudogene TRBV3-2) and TRBJ1-2; possible D gene TRBD1, 5 bases. Germline assignment: CDR1 LGHDT and CDR2 YNNKEL (reference sequence). Trimming removed 4 bases at V and 4 bases at J, with 28 bases between. The CDR3 is 19 amino acids. CDR3 sequence: CASSRSGGDLGRLGYGYTF. The CDR3 DNA is TGTGCCAGCAGCCGCTCTGGGGGGGACCTCGGAAGGTTAGGCTATGGCTACACCTTC.

The V call is TRBV7-8, the J call TRBJ1-4; D remains unclear. Germline-derived CDR1 and CDR2 are SGHVS and FQNEAQ. This CDR3 spans 15 amino acids. V shed 3 bases and J shed 7 bases, with 15 bases lying between them. The CDR3 loop reads CASSFDSRGGEKLFF. For the CDR3, the DNA is TGTGCCAGCAGCTTTGACTCACGGGGAGGTGAAAAACTGTTTTTT.

With respect to this clone: A read error may account for a junction end that differs from germline. The chain combines TRBV7-9 with TRBJ1-1; 7 bases agree with TRBD1. The CDR3 runs to 13 residues. CDR1 is SEHNR and CDR2 is FQNEAQ in the germline V gene (reference sequence). The CDR3 bases are TGTGCCAGCAGCCTGGGACAGAACAATGAAGCTTTCTTT. Its protein is CASSLGQNNEAFF.

The chain employs TRBV30 and TRBJ1-2; D is unresolved. The ends were cut back, 2 bases at V and 6 bases at J, with 13 bases in the middle. This CDR3 is built from 13 residues. CDR1 is GTSNPN and CDR2 is SVGIG in the germline V gene (reference sequence). DNA of the CDR3: TGTGCCTGGAGTCCCGACAACTCCAATGGCTACACCTTC. Translation gives CAWSPDNSNGYTF.

This rearrangement joins TRBV28 to TRBJ1-1; a possible D gene is TRBD1 (5 bases). Germline lookup yields CDR1 MDHEN and CDR2 SYDVKM. The CDR3 has 15 residues. Trimming removed 3 bases from V and 5 bases from J, with 16 bases in between. CDR3: CASSFILRGRTEAFF. The CDR3 bases are TGTGCCAGCAGTTTCATCCTCCGGGGGAGAACTGAAGCTTTCTTT. Filled out from reference TRBV28 and TRBJ1-1, the complete variable domain reads DVKVTQSSRYLVKRTGEKVFLECVQDMDHENMFWYRQDPGLGLRLIYFSYDVKMKEKGDIPEGYSVSREKKERFSLILESASTNQTSMYLCASSFILRGRTEAFFGQGTRLTVV.